This T cell receptor (beta chain) was sequenced during a study of human T cells and chemical hapten exposure. About the study: In the sensitization step, 2% DPC was placed on 2 cm by 2 cm of upper inner arm skin. Study observations and caveats: Expanded TCRs were compared with controls, and the expanded TCRs formed significantly more large CDR3 similarity clusters.

Time point described: patch test 1, 2 weeks after DPC sensitization. The sample's treatment: therapeutic diphenylcyclopropenone sensitization with weekly scalp DPC. The length of the CDR3 is 15 residues. Per germline, CDR1 SGHTA and CDR2 FQGTGA. Ten or more counts support this clonotype. What it binds is unknown. Germline is not matched at one junction end, which may reflect a read error. TCRdb independently ran MiXCR on the RACE reads; one entry per CDR3 protein. This table holds tens of thousands of distinct CDR3 sequences, roughly 7.2% found once. The chain recombines TRBV7-3 with TRBJ1-1; D possibly corresponds to TRBD1 (6 bases). The clonotype comes from a woman aged 25 to 39 with alopecia areata. Some clones in this sample may be carry-over from other donors' samples. This material consisted of whole blood, taken in connection with sensitization to the hapten diphenylcyclopropenone (DPC). The CDR3 here is CASSLTGAGAPSREF. The DNA for the CDR3 is TGTGCCAGCAGCTTAACGGGGGCAGGGGCCCCGTCGAGAGAATTT.